A single sample gave rise to the 10 T cell receptor beta chains below, sequenced in a study of T cells in Graves' hyperthyroidism and ophthalmopathy. The investigators amplified TCR beta CDR3 regions from RNA transcripts. With the HTBI primer set, the TCR CDR3 went through a first round of RT-PCR. Via MiXCR, TCRdb re-called the multiplex PCR reads, giving one row per CDR3 protein. The sample carries fewer than 800,000 distinct CDR3 sequences, 16% recorded once. The specimen sequenced was blood. The receptors stem from a young man with Graves' hyperthyroidism.

This clonotype was detected ten times or more. This sequence joins TRBV30 and TRBJ1-5; D ambiguous. The V and J ends lost 2 bases and 3 bases respectively, with 11 bases between them. Germline loops: CDR1 GTSNPN, CDR2 SVGIG (reference sequence). CDR3 length equals 14 residues. The CDR3 loop is CAWSQTGINQPQHF. Written as DNA, the CDR3 is TGTGCCTGGAGTCAAACGGGAATCAATCAGCCCCAGCATTTT.

This chain connects TRBV29-1 to TRBJ2-1; 8 positions match TRBD2. V gave up 2 bases and J gave up 6 bases; unmatched junction bases: 6. The germline V gene has CDR1 SQVTM and CDR2 ANQGSEA. The CDR3 runs to 14 residues. DNA of the CDR3: TGCAGCGTTGAAAGGCGGGAGGACCCCAATGAGCAGTTCTTC. Translated, it gives CSVERREDPNEQFF.

This clonotype was counted ten times or more. The chain links TRBV20-1 to TRBJ2-1; 7 bases are shared with TRBD2. Unmatched junction bases numbered 11, after V lost 3 bases and J lost 0 bases. Germline lookup yields CDR1 DFQATT and CDR2 SNEGSKA (reference sequence). The CDR3 consists of 17 residues. The CDR3 bases are TGCAGTGCTAGGGGGGGGGAGGGCGCGACCTCCTACAATGAGCAGTTCTTC. Translating it yields CSARGGEGATSYNEQFF.

This clonotype appeared a single time. V gene TRBV29-1 combines with J gene TRBJ2-3, with D tentatively TRBD2 (5 bases). The CDR3 runs 13 residues. Trimming shortened V by 3 bases and J by 1 base, and 8 bases separated the two germline ends. Germline V lookup: CDR1 SQVTM, CDR2 ANQGSEA. CDR3 residues: CSVEDSRTDTQYF. In DNA, the CDR3 is TGCAGCGTTGAGGACTCCCGCACAGATACGCAGTATTTT.

This chain links TRBV9 with TRBJ2-7; 9 bases agree with TRBD1. J lost 4 bases, V lost 1 base, and 6 bases had no gene match. CDR1 SGDLS and CDR2 YYNGEE come from the germline V gene. The CDR3 runs 15 residues. The CDR3 DNA reads as TGTGCCAGCAGCGTACGGGTGGGACAGGGTTACGAGCAGTACTTC. Protein: CASSVRVGQGYEQYF.

V is TRBV27 and J is TRBJ2-7, with TRBD1 identical over 10 bases. CDR3 size: 15 residues. V shed 5 bases and J 5 bases; nucleotides not matched to a gene: 9. CDR1 MNHEY and CDR2 SMNVEV come from the germline V gene (reference sequence). CDR3 amino acids: CASSSRDRGNDEQYF. The CDR3 coding sequence is TGTGCCAGCAGTAGCCGGGACAGGGGAAACGACGAGCAGTACTTC.

The J gene is TRBJ2-4, the V gene TRBV6-2 or TRBV6-3; the match to TRBD1 covers 8 bases. The junction had 4 bases not matched to a gene; V was cut back by 2 bases and J by 1 base. Germline CDR1 and CDR2: MNHEY and SVGEGT. The CDR3 is 16 residues long. CDR3 in DNA: TGTGCCAGCAGTTACGAGACAGGGGAGGCCAAAAACATTCAGTACTTC. Translating it yields CASSYETGEAKNIQYF.

This clonotype was observed many times. The chain links TRBV28 to TRBJ2-3; D is undetermined. This CDR3 is 15 amino acids long. V was shortened by 3 bases and J by 3 bases, with 13 bases between the two germline ends. Germline CDR1 MDHEN, CDR2 SYDVKM. CDR3 region: CASSFVLTRTDTQYF. In nucleotides, the CDR3 is TGTGCCAGCAGTTTCGTTTTAACGCGGACAGATACGCAGTATTTT.

Turning to this clonotype: Sequence at one end of the junction differs from germline and may be a read error. The V gene is TRBV9, the J gene TRBJ2-2; D is ambiguous. CDR3 size: 13 residues. The germline V gene encodes CDR1 SGDLS and CDR2 YYNGEE. As DNA, the CDR3 is TGTGTCAGCGTCGCCGCGAACACCGGGGAGCTGTTTTTT. This sequence encodes CVSVAANTGELFF.

This clonotype was recorded many times. The chain recombines TRBV28 with TRBJ1-5, with D hard to call. The V gene's germline CDR1 is MDHEN and CDR2 SYDVKM. Trimming removed 3 bases from V and 0 bases from J, with 6 bases in between. This CDR3 has 14 residues. This chain's CDR3 is CASSFDHSNQPQHF. In DNA form, the CDR3 reads TGTGCCAGCAGTTTCGACCATAGCAATCAGCCCCAGCATTTT.